These 11 T cell receptor beta chains were all obtained from the same sample, sequenced in a study of cytomegalovirus exposure and HLA in healthy donors. Clones were read by immunoSEQ multiplex PCR, and TCRdb kept only the in-frame ones, dropping some. This sample has fewer than 200,000 clones, with 89% found just once. Sequenced: PBMCs. All receptors derive from a young woman in good health and CMV-seropositive.

V and J are TRBV7-2 and TRBJ2-7; 10 bases align to TRBD1. V shed 4 bases, J shed 6 bases, and the junction held 6 bases outside the gene matches. This CDR3 is 14 amino acids long. Per the germline V gene, CDR1 is SGHTA and CDR2 is FQGNSA. Here the CDR3 reads CASSSDRGLGEQYF. The CDR3 DNA reads as TGTGCCAGCAGCTCAGACAGGGGGCTTGGCGAGCAGTACTTC.

The V gene is TRBV6-1, the J gene TRBJ2-3; D perhaps matches TRBD2 (5 bases). Germline V gives CDR1 MNHNS, CDR2 SASEGT. Trimming stripped 4 bases from V and 2 bases from J, with 13 bases between. This CDR3 is 15 amino acids long. CDR3 nucleotides: TGTGCCAGCAGTGTAGAGGGTTTAACCACAGATACGCAGTATTTT. Translated, it gives CASSVEGLTTDTQYF.

The chain carries TRBV27 and TRBJ2-5; 7 bases agree with TRBD2. The CDR3 has 13 amino acids. Germline V gene sequence: CDR1 MNHEY, CDR2 SMNVEV (reference sequence). With 4 bases clipped from V and 2 bases from J, the junction kept 1 base outside the gene matches. The CDR3 protein is CASSWGGQETQYF. CDR3 DNA: TGTGCCAGCAGTTGGGGGGGGCAAGAGACCCAGTACTTC.

The chain recombines TRBV27 with TRBJ1-5; D is uncertain. This CDR3 spans 13 amino acids. The V gene's germline CDR1 is MNHEY and CDR2 SMNVEV (reference sequence). Trimming left V 6 bases short and J 2 bases short, with 8 bases between. The CDR3 DNA is TGTGCCAGCAGGGAGGAAGGCAATCAGCCCCAGCATTTT. Translating gives CASREEGNQPQHF.

The chain uses TRBV7-9 and TRBJ1-2, with a tentative D call TRBD1 (6 bases). The germline gives CDR1 SEHNR, CDR2 FQNEAQ (reference sequence). With 1 base removed from V and 0 bases from J, the gap between germline ends came to 9 bases. The CDR3 consists of 15 residues. CDR3 in amino acids: CASSLGTASNYGYTF. The CDR3 coding sequence is TGTGCCAGCAGCTTAGGGACAGCTTCTAACTATGGCTACACCTTC.

The V and J genes are TRBV6-4 and TRBJ2-7; D possibly corresponds to TRBD2 (5 bases). Germline CDR1 and CDR2: MRHNA and SNTAGT. Deletions cut 6 bases from V and 3 bases from J, with 12 bases between. The CDR3 has 13 residues. In DNA form, the CDR3 reads TGTGCCAGCAGCCTTAGGACTGGCTACGAGCAGTACTTC. This translates into CASSLRTGYEQYF.

The V call is TRBV6-1, the J call TRBJ2-1; no clear D. The CDR3 has 11 amino acids. The germline V and J ends were trimmed by 5 bases and 10 bases, with 9 bases remaining between them. CDR1 MNHNS and CDR2 SASEGT come from the germline V gene. The CDR3 loop is CASSYQFEQFF. The DNA for the CDR3 is TGTGCCAGCAGTTATCAGTTCGAGCAGTTCTTC.

Concerning this clone: A read error may produce the germline difference seen at one junction end. This chain uses TRBV5-1 with TRBJ2-2, with D possibly being TRBD2 (5 bases). CDR3 length: 13 amino acids. Germline V lookup: CDR1 SGHRS, CDR2 YFSETQ. CDR3 amino acids: CASRRDATRELFF. CDR3 in DNA: TGCGCCAGCAGACGGGATGCCACCCGGGAGCTGTTTTTT.

The chain carries TRBV7-3 and TRBJ2-3; TRBD2 matches at 10 bases. Losses at the gene ends were 5 bases for V and 1 base for J; bases not matched to a gene: 6. The germline V gene encodes CDR1 SGHTA and CDR2 FQGTGA. The CDR3 runs 16 residues. The CDR3 DNA follows: TGTGCCAGCAGCGTCGGACTAGCGGCTCGCACAGATACGCAGTATTTT. It encodes CASSVGLAARTDTQYF.

This chain links TRBV14 with TRBJ2-3; D is possibly TRBD2 (6 bases). V lost 1 base and J lost 5, with 10 bases in between. The V gene's germline CDR1 is SGHDN and CDR2 FVKESK. The CDR3 spans 14 residues. The CDR3 region is CASSQGTSLDTQYF. The DNA for the CDR3 is TGTGCCAGCAGCCAAGGTACTAGCTTAGATACGCAGTATTTT.

The chain carries TRBV19 and TRBJ1-2; 8 nucleotides agree with TRBD1. V lost 7 bases to trimming and J lost 1 base; unmatched junction nucleotides: 8. The CDR3 sequence is 15 residues long. Per germline, CDR1 LNHDA and CDR2 SQIVND (reference sequence). This CDR3 reads CASTIGQGINYGYTF. The DNA for the CDR3 is TGTGCCAGTACCATTGGACAGGGAATTAACTATGGCTACACCTTC.